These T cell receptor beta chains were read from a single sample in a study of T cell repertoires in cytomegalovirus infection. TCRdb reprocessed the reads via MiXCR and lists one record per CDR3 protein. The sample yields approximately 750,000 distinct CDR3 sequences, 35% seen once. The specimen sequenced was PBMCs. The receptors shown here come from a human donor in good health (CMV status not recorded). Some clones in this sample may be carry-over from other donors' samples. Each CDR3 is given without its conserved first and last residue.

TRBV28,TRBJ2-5,ASSSGQTIQETQY
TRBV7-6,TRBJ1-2,ASSLAGRGPTYGYT
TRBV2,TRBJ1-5,ASRVQGLSNQPQH
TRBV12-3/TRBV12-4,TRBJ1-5,ASSSSLGQPQH
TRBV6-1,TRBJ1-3,ASSEVRGRSGNTLY
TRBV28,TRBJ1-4,ASSHVVGAAATNEKLF
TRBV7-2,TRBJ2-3,ASSPRALPADTQY
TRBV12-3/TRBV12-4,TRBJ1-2,ASSNGGQKYGYT
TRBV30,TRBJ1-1,AWGGRNTEAF
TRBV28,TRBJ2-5,ASSRPGRENTETQY
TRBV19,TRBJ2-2,ASSFRGNTGELF
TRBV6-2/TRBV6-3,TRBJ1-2,ASSPDRAENT
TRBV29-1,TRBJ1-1,SVASLSTEAF
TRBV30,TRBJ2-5,AWSVITGLEGETQY
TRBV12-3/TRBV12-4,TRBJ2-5,ASSLSLFPGAQY
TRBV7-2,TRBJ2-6,ASSHTGAGANVLT
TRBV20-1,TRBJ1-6,SARLGDSPLH
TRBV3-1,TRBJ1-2,ASSPDRTGYT
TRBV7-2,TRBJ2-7,ASRGGPNSYEQY
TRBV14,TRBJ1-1,ASSPGTDYEAF
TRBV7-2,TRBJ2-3,ASTPPGMETDTQY
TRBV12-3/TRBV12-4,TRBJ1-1,ASSSGRATEAF
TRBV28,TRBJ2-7,ASRQTQELSSYEQY
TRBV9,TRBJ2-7,ASSVEGSPYEQY
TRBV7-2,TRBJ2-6,ASSRRVRALLAGANVLT
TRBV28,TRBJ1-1,ASSLIGGGRTEAF